These 7 T cell receptor beta chains came from one sample sequenced in a study of shared clonotypes between healthy human individuals. Only in-frame clones appear in the TCRdb table, and some are missing; sequencing was by immunoSEQ multiplex PCR. This table has roughly 2,500,000 clones, roughly 93% appearing once. The sequencing sample was made of naive CD4+ T cells from PBMCs. The subset here: CD45RA+ positively selected. These TCRs come from a man younger than 30 in good health. Some clones in this sample may be carry-over from other donors' samples.

The rearrangement uses TRBV10-3 and TRBJ1-4; D uncertain. CDR1 and CDR2 (germline): ENHRY, SYGVKD. The V end was cut by 2 bases, the J end by 0 bases, with 13 bases between. This CDR3 comprises 17 residues. As DNA, the CDR3 is TGTGCCATCAGTGAGAGGGTACTTCTCGCAACTAATGAAAAACTGTTTTTT. Amino acids: CAISERVLLATNEKLFF.

The chain recombines TRBV30 with TRBJ1-1, with a possible D match to TRBD1 (6 bases). CDR3 size: 13 residues. V dropped 0 bases and J dropped 5 bases, with 10 bases sitting between them. In germline, CDR1 is GTSNPN, CDR2 SVGIG (reference sequence). Written as DNA, the CDR3 is TGTGCCTGGAGTGTACAGGGAAGAACTGAAGCTTTCTTT. Amino acids: CAWSVQGRTEAFF.

J is TRBJ2-1 and V is TRBV7-3, with 12 bases matching TRBD2. J lost 7 bases, V lost 0 bases, and 7 bases had no gene match. The germline CDR1 and CDR2 sequences are SGHTA and FQGTGA. There are 17 residues in the CDR3. In nucleotides, the CDR3 is TGTGCCAGCAGCTTAACCCGGACTAGCGGGAACGCTAATGAGCAGTTCTTC. Its protein product is CASSLTRTSGNANEQFF. The whole variable domain, filled in from reference TRBV7-3 and TRBJ2-1, reads GAGVSQTPSNKVTEKGKYVELRCDPISGHTALYWYRQSLGQGPEFLIYFQGTGAADDSGLPNDRFFAVRPEGSVSTLKIQRTERGDSAVYLCASSLTRTSGNANEQFFGPGTRLTVL.

V and J are TRBV2 and TRBJ2-3, with TRBD2 as a possible D gene (6 bases). The CDR3 runs to 15 residues. Trimming removed 6 bases from V and 0 bases from J, with 13 bases in between. Per the germline V gene, CDR1 is SNHLY and CDR2 is FYNNEI. The CDR3 coding sequence is TGTGCCAGCAGCGCACCGGGACTTAGCACAGATACGCAGTATTTT. This translates into CASSAPGLSTDTQYF.

A word on this clone: Other nucleotide sequences in the sample specify the same CDR3. CDR3 residues: CASSQGSSYNSPLHF. CDR3 DNA: TGCGCCAGCAGCCAAGGGAGCTCCTATAATTCACCCCTCCACTTT. This chain connects TRBV4-3 to TRBJ1-6; D is unresolved. Trimming removed 1 base from V and 0 bases from J, with 4 bases in between. Germline V gene lookup returns CDR1 LGHNA and CDR2 YSLEER. The CDR3 is 15 amino acids.

This sequence joins TRBV4-1 and TRBJ1-3; D remains ambiguous. Germline-derived CDR1 and CDR2 are MGHRA and YSYEKL. The CDR3 extends over 17 amino acids. Trimming cost V 1 base and J 1 base, with 14 bases left between them. In DNA form, the CDR3 reads TGCGCCAGCAGCCAAGGCCGGGCACACTCTTCTGGAAACACCATATATTTT. Its translation: CASSQGRAHSSGNTIYF.

A few counts support this clone. The chain combines TRBV9 with TRBJ1-1, with a weak D call TRBD1 (6 bases). The V end was cut by 4 bases, the J end by 1 base, with 17 bases between. The CDR3 is 16 residues long. The germline CDR1 and CDR2 sequences are SGDLS and YYNGEE. CDR3 residues: CASSPPFQGQNTEAFF. The CDR3, as DNA: TGTGCCAGCAGCCCCCCGTTCCAGGGGCAGAACACTGAAGCTTTCTTT.